The T cell receptor (beta chain) under discussion was sequenced for a study of tumor-infiltrating lymphocytes in primary liver carcinoma (dated by TCRdb to about 2017). The study in broad terms: Of the five patients (three men and two women, aged 30 to 69 years), four had hepatocellular carcinoma and one had combined HCC and intrahepatic cholangiocarcinoma. The five patients had tumors staged T1-T3 N0M0, with maximum diameters ranging from about 4 to 10 cm. A total of 35 or so specimens from 5 patients went through TCRbeta repertoire sequencing, namely 25 tumor regions, 5 adjacent noncancerous liver tissues and 5 peripheral blood samples. Technical replicate repertoires showed high reproducibility, with mean shared-clone rates about 0.88 and correlation coefficients above 0.95. For each liver tumor, the study sampled five regions along with adjacent normal tissue and blood, and applied TCRbeta repertoire sequencing, expression microarrays and whole-exome sequencing. Each sample produced about 3.5 to 8 million productive TCRbeta reads, and read depth showed no significant difference between tissue types. What the study reported, not specific to this receptor: With just 4 or 5 patients in the study, the authors point out that the findings should be validated in a larger study. Comparison of CD4+ and CD8+ T cell repertoires was precluded by the use of bulk unsorted samples. Consistent with antigen-driven expansion, pairs of tumor regions showed higher repertoire overlap (mean around 36%) than either tumor-adjacent pairs (approximately 17%) or tumor-blood pairs (approximately 15%). Only the TCR beta chain was sequenced, so true repertoire diversity is likely underestimated because unpaired alpha chains were not captured. A significantly larger repertoire fraction was made up by the top 250 clones in tumors than in blood (p = 0.039).

V trim: 7 bases; J trim: 6 bases; unmatched bases: 12. CDR3 length: 16 amino acids, cysteine to phenylalanine. Only CDR3 DNA is held: 48 bases, read in frame from base 1. Reading the germline V gene gives CDR1 MDHEN and CDR2 SYDVKM. Total RNA and DNA were co-extracted from roughly 18-30 mg of bulk tissue with the AllPrep DNA/RNA mini kit, without cell sorting. Surgical resection was performed in China between November 2015 and 2016 on four or five patients with histopathologically diagnosed primary liver carcinoma. At the time of sampling, the patients had chronic HBV infection and had not received any treatment. Fresh tumor and adjacent tissue pieces were bisected; one half was stored in RNAlater at -80°C, the other sent for histology. The sample holds a few counts of this clonotype. The clone's antigen remains unknown. A clone one base away is much larger, so this may be a read error. Starting from about 500 ng total RNA, TCRbeta-specific cDNA was produced by reverse transcription with a constant-region primer and ProtoScript II reverse transcriptase. Construction of the TCRbeta libraries relied on three nested rounds of multiplex PCR, following a slightly modified ARM-PCR procedure. Multiplex TRBV1-TRBV30 forward primers and a Cbeta reverse primer were used in the first two PCR rounds, each of which was run for approximately 10 cycles. Sample barcodes and Illumina adapters were added in a final 25-cycle PCR using Deep VentR polymerase. Before sequencing, amplicons of 200-500 bp were purified from gel using a QIAquick gel extraction kit. The TCRbeta amplicons were sequenced with 250-bp paired-end reads on an Illumina HiSeq 2500. Processing in the source paper ran as follows. Reads were quality-trimmed with Trimmomatic v0.33, and paired reads were merged with FLASH v1.2.11 to recover full CDR3 sequences. V, D and J germline segments were assigned to the rearranged TCRbeta sequences by MiGEC v1.2.1b. Clonotype statistics, along with Shannon-Wiener diversity indices, were calculated using VDJtools v1.0.0. Except for diversity analysis, only each sample's 250 most abundant clonotypes were used in subsequent analyses to reduce sampling bias. TCRdb's own reprocessing of the public reads used fastp at Q25 and MiXCR and kept productive beta chains. All rows with the same CDR3 protein become a single entry with the most common DNA and genes. TCRdb, rather than the study authors, made the V and J calls. This sample has around 37,000 distinct CDR3 sequences in its table, and 75% of those were observed once. The ten largest clones add up to 37% of the sample.

Sequences were obtained from tumor-adjacent normal liver tissue. This chain joins TRBV28 to TRBJ2-1; a stretch of 10 junction bases matches TRBD2. This receptor was obtained from a man aged 40-55 years with primary liver carcinoma and hepatitis B virus infection. The CDR3 region reads CASTAILAGSINEQFF. Here is the DNA: TGTGCCAGCACCGCAATACTAGCGGGAAGTATCAATGAGCAGTTCTTC. Extended through the reference TRBV28 and TRBJ2-1 proteins, this CDR3 yields the full variable domain: DVKVTQSSRYLVKRTGEKVFLECVQDMDHENMFWYRQDPGLGLRLIYFSYDVKMKEKGDIPEGYSVSREKKERFSLILESASTNQTSMYLCASTAILAGSINEQFFGPGTRLTVL.